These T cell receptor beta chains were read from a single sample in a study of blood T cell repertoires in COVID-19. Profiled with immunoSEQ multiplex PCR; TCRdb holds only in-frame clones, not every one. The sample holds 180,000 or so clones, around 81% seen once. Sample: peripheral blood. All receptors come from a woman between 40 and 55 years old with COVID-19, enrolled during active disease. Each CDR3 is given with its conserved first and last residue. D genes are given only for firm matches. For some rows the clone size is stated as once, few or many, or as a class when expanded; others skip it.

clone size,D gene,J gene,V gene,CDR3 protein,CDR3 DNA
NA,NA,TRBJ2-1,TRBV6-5,CASSLGGQGLLSQFF,TGTGCCAGCAGTTTAGGAGGTCAGGGGCTATTGTCGCAGTTCTTC
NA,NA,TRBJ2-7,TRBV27,CASSFTGPSYEQYF,TGTGCCAGCAGTTTTACGGGTCCATCCTACGAGCAGTACTTC
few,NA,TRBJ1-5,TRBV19,CASSFQGDQPQHF,TGTGCCAGTAGTTTCCAGGGCGATCAGCCCCAGCATTTT
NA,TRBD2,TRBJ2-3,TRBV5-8,CASSTGLASPDTQYF,TGTGCCAGCAGCACAGGACTAGCGTCTCCAGATACGCAGTATTTT
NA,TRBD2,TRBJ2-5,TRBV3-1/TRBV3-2,CASSHLAGQETQYF,TGTGCCAGCAGCCACCTAGCGGGGCAAGAGACCCAGTACTTC
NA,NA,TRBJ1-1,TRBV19,CASSIGAGTEAFF,TGTGCCAGTAGTATTGGCGCAGGCACTGAAGCTTTCTTT
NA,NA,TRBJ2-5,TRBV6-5,CASSYSVRFQETQYF,TGTGCCAGCAGTTACTCGGTCCGGTTCCAAGAGACCCAGTACTTC
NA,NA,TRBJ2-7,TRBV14,CASSQGAGRFYEQYF,TGTGCCAGCAGCCAAGGGGCAGGGCGGTTCTACGAGCAGTACTTC
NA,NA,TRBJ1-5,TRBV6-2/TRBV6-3,CASSQGQFNQPQHF,TGTGCCAGCAGTCAAGGACAGTTCAATCAGCCCCAGCATTTT
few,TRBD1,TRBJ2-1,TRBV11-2,CASRATGLRMTEQFF,TGTGCCAGCAGGGCGACAGGGCTTAGGATGACAGAGCAGTTCTTC
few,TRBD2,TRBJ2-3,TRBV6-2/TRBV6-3,CASNPEGREDTQYF,TGTGCCAGCAACCCGGAGGGGCGGGAGGATACGCAGTATTTT
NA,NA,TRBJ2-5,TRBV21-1,CASSPVEETQYF,TGTGCCAGCAGCCCAGTGGAAGAGACCCAGTACTTC
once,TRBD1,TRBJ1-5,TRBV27,CASSARTGGNQPQHF,TGTGCCAGCAGTGCACGGACAGGGGGCAATCAGCCCCAGCATTTT
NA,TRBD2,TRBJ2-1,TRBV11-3,CASSLGDGLATQFF,TGTGCCAGCAGCTTAGGTGATGGACTAGCTACGCAGTTCTTC
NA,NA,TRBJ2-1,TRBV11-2,CASSSPTRSYNEQFF,TGTGCCAGCAGCTCTCCTACCCGCTCCTACAATGAGCAGTTCTTC
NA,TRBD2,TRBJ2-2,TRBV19,CASIGTSGGPGSTGELFF,TGTGCCAGTATCGGGACTAGCGGGGGGCCAGGTAGCACCGGGGAGCTGTTTTTT
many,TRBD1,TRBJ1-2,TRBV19,CASSALYRGENYGYTF,TGTGCCAGTAGTGCACTTTACAGGGGTGAGAACTATGGCTACACCTTC
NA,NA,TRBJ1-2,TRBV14,CASSHSALSNYGYTF,TGTGCCAGCAGTCATTCAGCACTATCTAACTATGGCTACACCTTC
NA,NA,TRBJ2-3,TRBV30,CAWRPRATDTQYF,TGTGCCTGGAGACCCAGGGCCACAGATACGCAGTATTTT
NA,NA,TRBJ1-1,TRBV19,CATLQGLTEAFF,TGTGCCACCCTGCAGGGGTTAACTGAAGCTTTCTTT
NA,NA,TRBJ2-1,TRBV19,CASSIDSRGPFNEQFF,TGTGCCAGTAGTATCGACTCTAGGGGTCCATTCAATGAGCAGTTCTTC
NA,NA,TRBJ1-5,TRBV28,CASTGSNQPQHF,TGTGCCAGCACAGGGTCCAATCAGCCCCAGCATTTT
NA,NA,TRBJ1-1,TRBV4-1,CASSRSAGENTEAFF,TGCGCCAGCAGCCGCTCGGCAGGGGAGAACACTGAAGCTTTCTTT
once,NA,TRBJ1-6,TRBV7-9,CASSLESGHNSPLHF,TGTGCCAGCAGCTTAGAGTCAGGCCATAATTCACCCCTCCACTTT
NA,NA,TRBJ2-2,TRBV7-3,CASSFSEGTRTGELFF,TGTGCCAGCAGCTTCTCCGAGGGGACAAGAACCGGGGAGCTGTTTTTT
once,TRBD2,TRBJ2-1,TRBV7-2,CASSFYARTSSGEQFF,TGTGCCAGCAGCTTTTACGCCAGGACTAGTTCGGGGGAGCAGTTCTTC
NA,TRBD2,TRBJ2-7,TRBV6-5,CAGGTSGYEQYF,TGTGCCGGCGGGACTAGCGGTTACGAGCAGTACTTC
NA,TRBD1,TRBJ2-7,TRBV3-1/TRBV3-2,CASSQDWGQGYEQYF,TGTGCCAGCAGCCAAGATTGGGGACAGGGCTACGAGCAGTACTTC
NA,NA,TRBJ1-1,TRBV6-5,CASSPGGALNTEAFF,TGTGCCAGCAGCCCCGGGGGAGCACTTAACACTGAAGCTTTCTTT
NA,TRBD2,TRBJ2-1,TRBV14,CASSRLTGTSGSSSYNEQFF,TGTGCCAGCAGCCGATTAACCGGGACTAGCGGATCAAGCTCCTACAATGAGCAGTTCTTC
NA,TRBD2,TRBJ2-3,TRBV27,CASSSTLAETTDTQYF,TGTGCCAGCAGTTCCACACTAGCGGAGACCACAGATACGCAGTATTTT
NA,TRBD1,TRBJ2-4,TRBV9,CASSGQGIQYF,TGTGCCAGCAGCGGACAGGGGATTCAGTACTTC
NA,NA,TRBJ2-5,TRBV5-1,CASSTYRGIETQYF,TGCGCCAGCAGCACATATCGGGGGATAGAGACCCAGTACTTC
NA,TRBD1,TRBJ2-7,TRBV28,CASSFRGRALRYEQYF,TGTGCCAGCAGTTTTAGGGGGCGGGCCCTCCGGTACGAGCAGTACTTC
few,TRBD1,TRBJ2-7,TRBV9,CASSVSGQGNYEQYF,TGTGCCAGCAGCGTATCTGGACAGGGCAACTACGAGCAGTACTTC
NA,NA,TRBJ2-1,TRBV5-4,CASSLGLADYNEQFF,TGTGCCAGCAGCTTGGGGTTAGCGGACTACAATGAGCAGTTCTTC
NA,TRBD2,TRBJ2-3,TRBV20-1,CSASGTSGGGDTQYF,TGCAGTGCTAGTGGAACTAGCGGGGGGGGAGATACGCAGTATTTT
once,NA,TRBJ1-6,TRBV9,CASSPRTLSSPLHF,TGTGCCAGCAGCCCAAGGACATTAAGCTCACCCCTCCACTTT
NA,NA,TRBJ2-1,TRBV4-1,CASSPPNGDEQFF,TGCGCCAGCAGCCCTCCCAACGGGGATGAGCAGTTCTTC
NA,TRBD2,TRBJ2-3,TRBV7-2,CASIPPGLAGGASTDTQYF,TGTGCCAGCATCCCCCCGGGACTAGCGGGAGGAGCTAGCACAGATACGCAGTATTTT
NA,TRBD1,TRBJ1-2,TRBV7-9,CASSPTGVDGYTF,TGTGCCAGCAGCCCTACAGGGGTAGATGGCTACACCTTC
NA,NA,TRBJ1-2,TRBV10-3,CAISDQTVNNYGYTF,TGTGCCATCAGTGACCAGACAGTAAATAACTATGGCTACACCTTC
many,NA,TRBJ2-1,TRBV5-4,CASRGTPSNEQFF,TGTGCCAGCAGGGGGACTCCTAGCAATGAGCAGTTCTTC
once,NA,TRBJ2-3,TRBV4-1,CASSDPGGRDTQYF,TGCGCCAGCAGCGACCCCGGGGGGCGGGATACGCAGTATTTT
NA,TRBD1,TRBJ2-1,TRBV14,CASSQAGQGRQFF,TGTGCCAGCAGCCAGGCCGGACAGGGCCGTCAGTTCTTC
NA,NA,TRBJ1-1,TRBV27,CASSLTGRQVVFF,TGTGCCAGCAGTTTAACCGGTCGGCAGGTTGTTTTCTTT
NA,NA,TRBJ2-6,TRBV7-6,CASSLARPAGANVLTF,TGTGCCAGCAGCTTAGCGAGGCCGGCAGGGGCCAACGTCCTGACTTTC
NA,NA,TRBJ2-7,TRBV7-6,CASSFEGSEQYF,TGTGCCAGCAGCTTTGAGGGATCCGAGCAGTACTTC
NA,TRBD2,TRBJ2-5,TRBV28,CASSLSTGEREIYF,TGTGCCAGCAGTTTATCTACTGGGGAGCGGGAGATTTACTTC
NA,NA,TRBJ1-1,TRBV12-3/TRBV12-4,CASSLTRGTEAFF,TGTGCCAGCAGTTTAACGCGGGGCACTGAAGCTTTCTTT
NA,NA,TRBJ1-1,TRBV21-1,CASSKAGQMNTEAFF,TGTGCCAGCAGCAAAGCGGGGCAGATGAACACTGAAGCTTTCTTT
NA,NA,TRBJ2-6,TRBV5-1,CASSSTSLNSGANVLTF,TGCGCCAGCAGCTCAACTAGCTTAAACTCTGGGGCCAACGTCCTGACTTTC
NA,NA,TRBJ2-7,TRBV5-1,CASSFGGMKVEQYF,TGCGCCAGCAGCTTCGGCGGGATGAAGGTGGAGCAGTACTTC
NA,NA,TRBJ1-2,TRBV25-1,CASSDLYGYTF,TGTGCCAGCAGTGATCTCTATGGCTACACCTTC
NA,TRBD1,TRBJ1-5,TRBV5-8,CASSYGQGADPTGQPQHF,TGTGCCAGCAGCTACGGACAGGGGGCCGACCCGACGGGTCAGCCCCAGCATTTT
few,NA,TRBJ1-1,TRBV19,CASSISRPTGAEAFF,TGTGCCAGTAGTATCTCCCGACCGACAGGCGCTGAAGCTTTCTTT
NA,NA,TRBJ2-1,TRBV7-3,CASSGGDTYNEQFF,TGTGCCAGCAGTGGGGGGGACACCTACAATGAGCAGTTCTTC
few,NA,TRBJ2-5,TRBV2,CASNYRQETQYF,TGTGCCAGCAATTACAGACAAGAGACCCAGTACTTC
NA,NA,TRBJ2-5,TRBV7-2,CASSWQTEGTQYF,TGTGCCAGCAGCTGGCAGACGGAGGGGACCCAGTACTTC